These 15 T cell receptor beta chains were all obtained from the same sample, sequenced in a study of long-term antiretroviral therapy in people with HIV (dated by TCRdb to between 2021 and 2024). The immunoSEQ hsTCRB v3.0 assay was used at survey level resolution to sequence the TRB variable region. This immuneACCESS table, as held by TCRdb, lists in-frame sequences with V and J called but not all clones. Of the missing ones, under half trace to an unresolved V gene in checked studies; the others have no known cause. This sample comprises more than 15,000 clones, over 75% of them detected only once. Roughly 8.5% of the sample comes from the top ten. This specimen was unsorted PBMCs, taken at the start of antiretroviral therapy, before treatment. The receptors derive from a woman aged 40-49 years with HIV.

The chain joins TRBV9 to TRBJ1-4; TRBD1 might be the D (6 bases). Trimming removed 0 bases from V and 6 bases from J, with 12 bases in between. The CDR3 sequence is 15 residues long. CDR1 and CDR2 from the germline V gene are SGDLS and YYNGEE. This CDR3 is CASSVAGGRDEKLFF. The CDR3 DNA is TGTGCCAGCAGCGTAGCGGGGGGGCGCGATGAAAAACTGTTTTTT.

CDR3 coding DNA: TGTGCCAGTATTCCGGGGGGGAGCACAGATACGCAGTATTTT. Translating it yields CASIPGGSTDTQYF. V usage is TRBV19 and J usage is TRBJ2-3, with 8 bases matching TRBD2. V trimming: 7 bases; J trimming: 0 bases; junction bases outside the gene matches: 3. The length of the CDR3 is 14 residues. Germline V lookup: CDR1 LNHDA, CDR2 SQIVND (reference sequence).

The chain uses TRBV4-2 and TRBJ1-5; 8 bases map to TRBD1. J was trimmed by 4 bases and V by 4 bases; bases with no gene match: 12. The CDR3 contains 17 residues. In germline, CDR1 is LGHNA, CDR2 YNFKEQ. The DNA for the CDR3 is TGTGCCAGCAGCCTGACAGGGGCCCCACTCCCAAATCAGCCCCAGCATTTT. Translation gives CASSLTGAPLPNQPQHF.

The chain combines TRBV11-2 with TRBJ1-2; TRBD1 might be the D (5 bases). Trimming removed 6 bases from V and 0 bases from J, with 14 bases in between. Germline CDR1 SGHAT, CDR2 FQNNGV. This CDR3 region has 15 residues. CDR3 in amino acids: CASSFTGRSNYGYTF. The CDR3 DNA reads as TGTGCCAGCAGTTTTACAGGCAGGTCTAACTATGGCTACACCTTC. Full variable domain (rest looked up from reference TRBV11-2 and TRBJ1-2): EAGVAQSPRYKIIEKRQSVAFWCNPISGHATLYWYQQILGQGPKLLIQFQNNGVVDDSQLPKDRFSAERLKGVDSTLKIQPAKLEDSAVYLCASSFTGRSNYGYTFGSGTRLTVV.

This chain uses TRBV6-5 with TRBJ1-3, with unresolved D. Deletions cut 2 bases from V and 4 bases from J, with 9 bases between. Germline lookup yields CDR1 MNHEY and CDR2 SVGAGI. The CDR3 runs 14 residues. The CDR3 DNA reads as TGTGCCAGCAGTTACAAGGGCAACGGAAACACCATATATTTT. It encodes CASSYKGNGNTIYF.

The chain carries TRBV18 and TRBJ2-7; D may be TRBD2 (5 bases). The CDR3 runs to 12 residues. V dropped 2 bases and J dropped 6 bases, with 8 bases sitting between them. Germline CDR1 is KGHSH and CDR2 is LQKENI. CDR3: CASSPSGVEQYF. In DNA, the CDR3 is TGTGCCAGCTCACCATCCGGGGTCGAGCAGTACTTC.

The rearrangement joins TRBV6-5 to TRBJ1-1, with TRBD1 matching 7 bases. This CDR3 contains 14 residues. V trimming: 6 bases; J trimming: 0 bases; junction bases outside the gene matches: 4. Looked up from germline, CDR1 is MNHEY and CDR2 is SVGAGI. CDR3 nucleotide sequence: TGTGCCAGCAGGACCCAGGGGGTGAACACTGAAGCTTTCTTT. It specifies CASRTQGVNTEAFF.

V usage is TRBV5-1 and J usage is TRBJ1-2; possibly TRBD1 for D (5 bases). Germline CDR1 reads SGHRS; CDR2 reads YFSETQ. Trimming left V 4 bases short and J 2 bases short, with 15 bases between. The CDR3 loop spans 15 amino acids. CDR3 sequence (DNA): TGCGCCAGCAGCCCTGGACAAGGGGCCAACTATGGCTACACCTTC. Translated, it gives CASSPGQGANYGYTF. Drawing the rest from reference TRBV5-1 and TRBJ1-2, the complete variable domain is KAGVTQTPRYLIKTRGQQVTLSCSPISGHRSVSWYQQTPGQGLQFLFEYFSETQRNKGNFPGRFSGRQFSNSRSEMNVSTLELGDSALYLCASSPGQGANYGYTFGSGTRLTVV.

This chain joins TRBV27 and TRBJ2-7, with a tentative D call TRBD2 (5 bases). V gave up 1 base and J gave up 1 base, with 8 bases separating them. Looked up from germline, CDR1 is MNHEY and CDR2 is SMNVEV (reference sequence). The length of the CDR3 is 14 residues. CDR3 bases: TGTGCCAGCAGTTTATATCGGGGTTCCTACGAGCAGTACTTC. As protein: CASSLYRGSYEQYF.

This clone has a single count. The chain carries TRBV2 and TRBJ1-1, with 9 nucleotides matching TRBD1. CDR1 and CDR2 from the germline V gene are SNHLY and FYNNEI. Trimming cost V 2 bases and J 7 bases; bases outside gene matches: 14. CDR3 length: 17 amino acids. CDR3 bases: TGTGCCAGCAGTGAAAGACCTCCCGGGACAGGGATTGGTGAAGCTTTCTTT. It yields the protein CASSERPPGTGIGEAFF.

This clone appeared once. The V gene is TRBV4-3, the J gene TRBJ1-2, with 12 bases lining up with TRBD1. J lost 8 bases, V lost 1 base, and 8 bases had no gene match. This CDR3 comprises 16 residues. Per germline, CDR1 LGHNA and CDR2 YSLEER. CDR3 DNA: TGCGCCAGCAGCCAAGCGTCCGGGACAGGGGGCGGAGGCTACACCTTC. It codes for CASSQASGTGGGGYTF.

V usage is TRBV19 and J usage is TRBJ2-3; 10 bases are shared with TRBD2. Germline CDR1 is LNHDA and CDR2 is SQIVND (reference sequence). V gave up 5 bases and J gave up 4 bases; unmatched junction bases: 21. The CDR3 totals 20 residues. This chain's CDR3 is CASSPWTSGTHWGFPDTQYF. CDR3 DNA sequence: TGTGCCAGTAGTCCATGGACTAGCGGCACTCACTGGGGATTTCCAGATACGCAGTATTTT.

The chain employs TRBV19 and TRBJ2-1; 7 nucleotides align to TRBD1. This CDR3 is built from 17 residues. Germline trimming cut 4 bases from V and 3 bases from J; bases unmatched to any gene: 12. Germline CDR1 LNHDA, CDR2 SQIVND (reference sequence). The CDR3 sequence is CASSTTLTGDVYNEQFF. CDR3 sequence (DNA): TGTGCCAGTAGTACAACACTCACAGGGGACGTCTACAATGAGCAGTTCTTC.

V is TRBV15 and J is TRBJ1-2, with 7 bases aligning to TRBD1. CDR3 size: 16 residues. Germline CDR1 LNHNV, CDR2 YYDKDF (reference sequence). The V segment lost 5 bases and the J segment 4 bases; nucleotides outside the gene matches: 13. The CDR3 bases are TGTGCCACCAGCGCCCACAGGGGTCTTAGATTCTATGGCTACACCTTC. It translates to CATSAHRGLRFYGYTF.

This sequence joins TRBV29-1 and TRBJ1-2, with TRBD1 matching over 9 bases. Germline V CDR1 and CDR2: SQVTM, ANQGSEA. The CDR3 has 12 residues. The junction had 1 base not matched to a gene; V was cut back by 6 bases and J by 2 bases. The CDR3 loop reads CSVGTGNYGYTF. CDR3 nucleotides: TGCAGCGTGGGGACAGGGAACTATGGCTACACCTTC.